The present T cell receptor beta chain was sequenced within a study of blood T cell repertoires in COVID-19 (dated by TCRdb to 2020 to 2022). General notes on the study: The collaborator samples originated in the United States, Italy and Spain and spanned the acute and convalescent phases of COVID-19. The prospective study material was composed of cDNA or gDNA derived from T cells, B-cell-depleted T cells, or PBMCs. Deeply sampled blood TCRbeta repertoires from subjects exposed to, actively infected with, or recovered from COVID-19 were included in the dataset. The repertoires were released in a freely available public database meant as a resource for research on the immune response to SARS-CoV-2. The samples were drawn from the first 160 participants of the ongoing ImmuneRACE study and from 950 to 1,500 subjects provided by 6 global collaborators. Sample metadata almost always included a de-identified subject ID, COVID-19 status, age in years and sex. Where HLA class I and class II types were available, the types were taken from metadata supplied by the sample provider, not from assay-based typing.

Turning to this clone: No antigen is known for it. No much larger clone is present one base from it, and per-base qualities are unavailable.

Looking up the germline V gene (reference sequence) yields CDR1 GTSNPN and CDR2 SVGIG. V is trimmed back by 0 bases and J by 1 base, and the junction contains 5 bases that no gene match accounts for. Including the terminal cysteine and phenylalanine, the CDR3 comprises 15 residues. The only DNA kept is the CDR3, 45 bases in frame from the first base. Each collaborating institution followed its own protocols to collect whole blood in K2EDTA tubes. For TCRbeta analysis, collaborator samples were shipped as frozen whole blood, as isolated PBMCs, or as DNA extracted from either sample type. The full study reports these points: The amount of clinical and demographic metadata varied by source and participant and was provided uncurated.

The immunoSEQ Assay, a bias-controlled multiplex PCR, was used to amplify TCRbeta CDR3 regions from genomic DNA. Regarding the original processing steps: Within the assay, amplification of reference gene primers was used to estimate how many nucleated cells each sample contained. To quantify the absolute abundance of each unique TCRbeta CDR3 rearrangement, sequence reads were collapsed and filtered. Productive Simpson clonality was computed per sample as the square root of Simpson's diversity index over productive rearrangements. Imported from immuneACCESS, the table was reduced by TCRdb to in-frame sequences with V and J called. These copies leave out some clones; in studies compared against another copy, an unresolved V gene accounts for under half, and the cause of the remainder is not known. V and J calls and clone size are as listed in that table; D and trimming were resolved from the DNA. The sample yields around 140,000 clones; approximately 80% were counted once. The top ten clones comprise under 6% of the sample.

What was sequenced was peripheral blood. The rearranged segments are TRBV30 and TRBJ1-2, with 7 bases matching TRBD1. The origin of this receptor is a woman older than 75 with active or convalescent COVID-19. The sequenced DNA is TGTGCCTGGAGTGTAAAAACAGGGGTTAACTATGGCTACACCTTC. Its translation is CAWSVKTGVNYGYTF.